This T cell receptor (beta chain) is drawn from a study of Tregs in tolerant kidney transplant recipients. General study findings and limits: Validation in larger populations is needed because few patients were studied. Antigen-driven expansion was suggested because donor-specific Tregs expanded more than all Tregs in tolerant patients.

As to this clone: No antigen is known for it.

Repertoires were generated with immunoSEQ multiplex PCR, while TCRdb's copy carries only in-frame clones and drops some. The sample has about 94,000 clones; 80% to 95% are singletons. The CDR3 is 17 residues long. Germline V gene sequence: CDR1 SNHLY, CDR2 FYNNEI. After removal of 7 bases from V and 1 base from J, the junction contained 6 bases not matched to a gene. The specimen comprised CD4+ T cells from blood, sampled before the transplant. The chain recombines TRBV2 with TRBJ2-1; 14 bases map to TRBD2. The receptor's source is a human donor who received a combined kidney and bone marrow transplant. Written as DNA, the CDR3 is TGTGCCAGCAAAGGGACTAGCGGGAGCCTTTCCTACAATGAGCAGTTCTTC. As protein: CASKGTSGSLSYNEQFF. Drawing the rest from reference TRBV2 and TRBJ2-1, the complete variable domain is EPEVTQTPSHQVTQMGQEVILRCVPISNHLYFYWYRQILGQKVEFLVSFYNNEISEKSEIFDDQFSVERPDGSNFTLKIRSTKLEDSAMYFCASKGTSGSLSYNEQFFGPGTRLTVL.